The rows below give T cell receptor beta chains drawn from one sample of a study of OX40 agonist ivuxolimab in advanced cancers. The repertoire was sequenced with immunoSEQ multiplex PCR; TCRdb's copy has only in-frame clones and lacks some. This table holds tens of thousands of clones, nearly 85% found once. This specimen consisted of CD4+ or CD8+ T cells sorted from blood, obtained in a trial of the OX40 agonist ivuxolimab. These receptors originate from an adult with an advanced solid tumor such as melanoma, head and neck, liver or kidney cancer. The CDR3 runs from the conserved cysteine through the conserved F or W. Each record gives: D gene, J gene, V gene, clone size, CDR3 protein, CDR3 DNA. A D gene is named only where the DNA matches it firmly. The size entry is marked missing in some rows and otherwise reads once, few, many or a size class.

>-|TRBJ1-5|TRBV5-1|-
CASSFTPDQPQHF
TGCGCCAGCAGCTTTACACCAGATCAGCCCCAGCATTTT
>TRBD1|TRBJ1-4|TRBV5-1|-
CASSLGTAPTNEKLFF
TGCGCCAGCAGCTTAGGGACAGCTCCAACTAATGAAAAACTGTTTTTT
>TRBD2|TRBJ2-1|TRBV5-1|-
CASSLDLAGKFNEQFF
TGCGCCAGCAGCTTGGATCTAGCGGGAAAATTCAATGAGCAGTTCTTC
>-|TRBJ2-3|TRBV4-1|few
CASSQERLGSDTQYF
TGCGCCAGCAGCCAAGAACGACTAGGATCAGATACGCAGTATTTT
>TRBD1|TRBJ2-4|TRBV14|-
CASSQEGQGGRDIQYF
TGTGCCAGCAGCCAAGAGGGACAGGGCGGTCGGGACATTCAGTACTTC
>-|TRBJ2-3|TRBV9|-
CASSVGPGGDTQYF
TGTGCCAGCAGCGTAGGGCCCGGGGGAGATACGCAGTATTTT
>-|TRBJ1-1|TRBV5-1|once
CASSLEGGNTEAFF
TGCGCCAGCAGCTTGGAGGGTGGGAACACTGAAGCTTTCTTT
>TRBD2|TRBJ2-6|TRBV4-3|-
CASSQDLLRAGGLWDGANVLTF
TGCGCCAGCAGCCAAGACCTGCTCCGAGCGGGAGGCCTTTGGGATGGGGCCAACGTCCTGACTTTC
>-|TRBJ2-3|TRBV6-1|-
CASSGSLLMETDTQYF
TGTGCCAGCAGTGGGAGTTTATTGATGGAAACGGATACGCAGTATTTT
>-|TRBJ1-1|TRBV18|-
CASSPLATIDTEAFF
TGTGCCAGCTCACCACTGGCGACAATCGACACTGAAGCTTTCTTT
>TRBD2|TRBJ2-7|TRBV7-9|-
CASSLGTSSYSTLYEQYF
TGTGCCAGCAGCTTGGGGACTAGTTCTTATAGTACCCTATACGAGCAGTACTTC
>TRBD1|TRBJ1-5|TRBV7-9|-
CASSQDGYRGLQPQHF
TGCGCCAGCAGCCAAGATGGGTACAGGGGGCTTCAGCCCCAGCATTTT
>-|TRBJ2-2|TRBV27|-
CASSFKQGTGELFF
TGTGCCAGCAGTTTCAAACAGGGAACCGGGGAGCTGTTTTTT
>TRBD2|TRBJ2-7|TRBV5-4|-
CASSLPGLGYEQYF
TGTGCCAGCAGCCTCCCGGGACTAGGCTACGAGCAGTACTTC
>-|TRBJ2-5|TRBV9|-
CASSADSQETQYF
TGTGCCAGCAGCGCAGACAGCCAAGAGACCCAGTACTTC
>TRBD2|TRBJ2-1|TRBV27|-
CASSTGLYNEQFF
TGTGCCAGCAGCACGGGACTATACAATGAGCAGTTCTTC
>TRBD2|TRBJ2-3|TRBV30|-
CAWRSGTSGGRVTDTQYF
TGTGCCTGGAGATCCGGGACTAGCGGGGGCCGGGTAACAGATACGCAGTATTTT
>-|TRBJ1-5|TRBV4-1|-
CASSQDGRGQPQHF
TGCGCCAGCAGCCAAGATGGGCGAGGGCAGCCCCAGCATTTT
>TRBD1|TRBJ1-2|TRBV28|few
CASGGTGGFLGYTF
TGTGCCAGCGGTGGGACAGGGGGTTTTCTGGGCTACACCTTC
>-|TRBJ2-7|TRBV2|-
CASSFSSTYEQYF
TGTGCCAGTTCCTTTTCTAGTACCTACGAGCAGTACTTC
>-|TRBJ1-4|TRBV28|-
CASSRGNEKLFF
TGTGCCAGCAGTAGGGGTAATGAAAAACTGTTTTTT
>-|TRBJ2-1|TRBV9|-
CASSVGVYNEQFF
TGTGCCAGCAGCGTAGGGGTTTACAATGAGCAGTTCTTC
>-|TRBJ1-2|TRBV23-1|-
CASVPRRGGPGYTF
TGCGCCAGCGTCCCAAGGAGGGGGGGCCCCGGCTACACCTTC
>TRBD2|TRBJ2-1|TRBV12-5|once
CASGFEASSGEQFF
TGTGCTAGTGGTTTTGAAGCGTCTAGCGGTGAGCAGTTCTTC
>TRBD1|TRBJ2-6|TRBV19|-
CATLVQQGERSGANVLTF
TGTGCCACCCTCGTCCAACAGGGGGAAAGATCTGGGGCCAACGTCCTGACTTTC
>-|TRBJ1-3|TRBV28|few
CATRSRVSGTIYF
TGTGCCACCAGGAGTCGGGTCTCAGGCACCATATATTTT
>TRBD1|TRBJ2-5|TRBV19|-
CASRGTGQETQYF
TGTGCCAGTAGGGGGACAGGGCAAGAGACCCAGTACTTC
>-|TRBJ1-5|TRBV5-1|-
CASSIDPALGQPQHF
TGCGCCAGCAGCATTGACCCCGCCTTGGGTCAGCCCCAGCATTTT
>-|TRBJ1-1|TRBV28|-
CASTRLNTEAFF
TGTGCCAGCACTCGACTAAACACTGAAGCTTTCTTT
>-|TRBJ2-1|TRBV7-6|few
CASSLAVVDNEQFF
TGTGCCAGCAGCTTAGCTGTAGTAGACAATGAGCAGTTCTTC
>-|TRBJ2-7|TRBV28|-
CASSPGRDEQYF
TGTGCCAGCAGCCCCGGGAGAGACGAGCAGTACTTC
>-|TRBJ2-6|TRBV6-6|-
CASRQGTTGANVLTF
TGTGCCAGCAGACAAGGGACGACGGGGGCCAACGTCCTGACTTTC
>-|TRBJ2-2|TRBV19|-
CAIDSGVDTGELFF
TGTGCCATTGACAGTGGGGTGGACACCGGGGAGCTGTTTTTT
>TRBD2|TRBJ2-7|TRBV4-2|once
CASSLGLAGFYEQYF
TGTGCCAGCAGCTTGGGACTAGCGGGTTTCTACGAGCAGTACTTC
>-|TRBJ2-7|TRBV21-1|-
CASSNQAPPRPYEQYF
TGTGCCAGCAGCAACCAAGCGCCGCCAAGACCTTACGAGCAGTACTTC
>TRBD2|TRBJ2-5|TRBV4-2|-
CASSQVVAGGRETQYF
TGTGCCAGCAGCCAAGTCGTAGCGGGGGGAAGGGAGACCCAGTACTTC
>TRBD1|TRBJ1-6|TRBV5-1|-
CASSLGQGGNSPLHF
TGCGCCAGCAGCTTGGGCCAGGGGGGGAATTCACCCCTCCACTTT
>-|TRBJ1-5|TRBV5-6|-
CASSHWQTEQPQHF
TGTGCCAGCAGTCATTGGCAGACCGAGCAGCCCCAGCATTTT
>-|TRBJ1-2|TRBV15|-
CATSRGGTQNYGYTF
TGTGCCACCAGCAGAGGGGGGACTCAGAACTATGGCTACACCTTC
>-|TRBJ1-4|TRBV5-1|-
CASSPMPTEANEKLFF
TGCGCCAGCAGCCCGATGCCTACAGAAGCTAATGAAAAACTGTTTTTT
>-|TRBJ2-5|TRBV27|few
CASSFQETQYF
TGTGCCAGCAGTTTTCAAGAGACCCAGTACTTC
>-|TRBJ2-7|TRBV5-8|-
CASSSQGSYEQYF
TGTGCCAGCAGCTCGCAGGGCTCCTACGAGCAGTACTTC
>TRBD2|TRBJ2-1|TRBV7-2|-
CASSLGPAGYSYNEQFF
TGTGCCAGCAGCTTAGGCCCAGCGGGATACTCCTACAATGAGCAGTTCTTC
>TRBD2|TRBJ2-3|TRBV5-4|-
CASSLGPLAGGTDTQYF
TGTGCCAGCAGCTTGGGACCTCTAGCGGGGGGCACAGATACGCAGTATTTT
>-|TRBJ1-1|TRBV29-1|-
CSVDRDRNMNTEAFF
TGCAGCGTAGACCGGGACCGCAACATGAACACTGAAGCTTTCTTT
>-|TRBJ1-4|TRBV7-9|-
CASSLGQPTTNEKLFF
TGTGCCAGCAGCTTAGGGCAGCCGACAACTAATGAAAAACTGTTTTTT
>TRBD1|TRBJ1-2|TRBV28|-
CASSYGDRGLYGYTF
TGTGCCAGCAGTTACGGGGACAGGGGACTCTATGGCTACACCTTC
>TRBD2|TRBJ2-1|TRBV4-2|-
CASSQSTSGAGGEQFF
TGTGCCAGCAGCCAGTCCACTAGCGGGGCGGGGGGTGAGCAGTTCTTC
>TRBD1|TRBJ2-5|TRBV7-6|-
CASSAGTGGAGTQYF
TGTGCCAGCAGCGCTGGGACAGGGGGCGCGGGGACCCAGTACTTC
>-|TRBJ2-5|TRBV15|-
CATSRARQEGETQYF
TGTGCCACCAGCAGAGCCCGGCAGGAGGGGGAGACCCAGTACTTC
>TRBD1|TRBJ2-2|TRBV11-3|-
CASSLEGVLGGADGTGELFF
TGTGCCAGCAGCTTAGAGGGAGTACTAGGGGGCGCGGATGGAACCGGGGAGCTGTTTTTT